Listed here are 22 T cell receptor beta chains from one sample, sequenced in a study of control samples from healthy donors and cancer patients. Repertoires were generated with immunoSEQ multiplex PCR, while TCRdb's copy carries only in-frame clones and drops some. Of about 57,000 clones listed, approximately 90% are singletons. The sequencing sample was made of PBMCs. These TCRs come from a young man with colorectal cancer.

This sequence joins TRBV11-2 and TRBJ2-5; TRBD1 matches at 7 bases. From germline, CDR1 is SGHAT and CDR2 FQNNGV. J lost 4 bases, V lost 5 bases, and 4 bases had no gene match. There are 13 residues in the CDR3. The CDR3 region has the DNA TGTGCCAGCAGCCCGCCAGGGGGAGAGACCCAGTACTTC. It yields the protein CASSPPGGETQYF.

This sequence joins TRBV6-5 and TRBJ1-2; a possible D gene is TRBD1 (5 bases). V lost 7 bases to trimming and J lost 7 bases, with 16 bases between them. The V gene's germline CDR1 is MNHEY and CDR2 SVGAGI. CDR3 size: 13 residues. Here the CDR3 reads CASTGFGWGGYTF. The DNA for the CDR3 is TGTGCCAGCACAGGGTTTGGCTGGGGTGGCTACACCTTC.

J is TRBJ2-2 and V is TRBV15; D not certain. V dropped 0 bases and J dropped 1 base, with 6 bases sitting between them. This CDR3 spans 15 amino acids. Germline V gene lookup returns CDR1 LNHNV and CDR2 YYDKDF (reference sequence). CDR3 DNA sequence: TGTGCCACCAGCAGAGATGTCGTGAACACCGGGGAGCTGTTTTTT. It is translated as CATSRDVVNTGELFF.

The chain is built from TRBV27 and TRBJ2-3, with TRBD2 identical over 7 bases. The V gene's germline CDR1 is MNHEY and CDR2 SMNVEV (reference sequence). With V trimmed by 3 bases and J by 0 bases, 3 bases remained unmatched. The CDR3 consists of 15 residues. The CDR3 DNA sequence: TGTGCCAGCAGTTTGCGACTAGCTAGCACAGATACGCAGTATTTT. It encodes CASSLRLASTDTQYF.

The chain combines TRBV5-4 with TRBJ2-2; D remains unclear. Looked up from germline, CDR1 is SGHNT and CDR2 is YYREEE (reference sequence). Trimming stripped 2 bases from V and 6 bases from J, with 5 bases between. The CDR3 totals 12 residues. The CDR3 coding sequence is TGTGCCAGCAGCTTCTCATCCGGGGAGCTGTTTTTT. Amino acid sequence: CASSFSSGELFF.

The gene calls are TRBV30 and TRBJ1-2; a weak D match, TRBD1 (5 bases). This CDR3 comprises 12 residues. V lost 5 bases and J lost 3, with 10 bases in between. Germline CDR1 and CDR2: GTSNPN and SVGIG (reference sequence). The CDR3 sequence: CAWSGRDYGYTF. The DNA for the CDR3 is TGTGCCTGGTCCGGCAGGGACTATGGCTACACCTTC.

J is TRBJ1-1 and V is TRBV20-1; no firm D call. V was clipped by 8 bases and J by 4 bases, with 11 bases between them. CDR3 length: 11 amino acids. Per the germline V gene, CDR1 is DFQATT and CDR2 is SNEGSKA (reference sequence). CDR3 bases: TGCAGTTGCCGGGGATTCACTGAAGCTTTCTTT. Encoded protein: CSCRGFTEAFF.

The chain combines TRBV4-3 with TRBJ2-5; maybe TRBD2 (5 bases). The V and J ends lost 0 bases and 4 bases respectively, with 6 bases between them. This CDR3 comprises 13 residues. The germline gives CDR1 LGHNA, CDR2 YSLEER. For the CDR3, the DNA is TGCGCCAGCAGCCAAGATGAGGGAGAGACCCAGTACTTC. This codes for CASSQDEGETQYF.

This clone showed up just once. The chain joins TRBV12-3 or TRBV12-4 to TRBJ2-2; 9 nucleotides align to TRBD1. V was pared by 11 bases and J by 5 bases, with 6 bases of the junction left unmatched. This CDR3 region has 13 residues. Here the CDR3 DNA reads TGTGCCGTTTGGGACAGGGTAACCGGGGAGCTGTTTTTT. Amino acids: CAVWDRVTGELFF.

V and J are TRBV5-6 and TRBJ1-5; D is undetermined. CDR1 and CDR2 from the germline V gene are SGHDT and YYEEEE. Between the trimmed V and J ends, which lost 0 bases and 4 bases, there was a span of 5 bases. This CDR3 has 13 amino acids. CDR3 nucleotides: TGTGCCAGCAGCTTGGCAGAAAATCAGCCCCAGCATTTT. Translated, it gives CASSLAENQPQHF.

The genes are TRBV10-3 and TRBJ1-2; 7 nucleotides agree with TRBD1. Germline V gives CDR1 ENHRY, CDR2 SYGVKD. The CDR3 extends over 13 amino acids. The ends lost 10 bases at V and 5 bases at J; junction bases unmatched: 10. CDR3 nucleotide sequence: TGTGCCACCGAGACAGGGCAGACGTATGGCTACACCTTC. It encodes CATETGQTYGYTF.

This chain connects TRBV5-6 to TRBJ2-2; D is ambiguous. Per the germline V gene, CDR1 is SGHDT and CDR2 is YYEEEE. V lost 1 base and J 0 bases, leaving 7 bases between the germline ends. The CDR3 spans 15 residues. CDR3 sequence (DNA): TGTGCCAGCAGCTTGCCCACTCCGAACACCGGGGAGCTGTTTTTT. It translates to CASSLPTPNTGELFF.

This clone was recorded a few times. The gene calls are TRBV18 and TRBJ1-3; no firm D call. The length of the CDR3 is 12 residues. V lost 2 bases to trimming and J lost 7 bases, with 6 bases between them. CDR1 is KGHSH and CDR2 is LQKENI in the germline V gene. The CDR3, as DNA: TGTGCCAGCTCACCATCCCCCAACACCATATATTTT. Protein: CASSPSPNTIYF.

This clone was counted once. J is TRBJ1-3 and V is TRBV11-2; no definite D call. The ends were cut back, 5 bases at V and 0 bases at J, with 17 bases in the middle. Germline V gene lookup returns CDR1 SGHAT and CDR2 FQNNGV. The CDR3 extends over 17 amino acids. The CDR3 nucleotides read TGTGCCAGCAGCCCCCGAGGCCAACTAAGCTCTGGAAACACCATATATTTT. The encoded protein is CASSPRGQLSSGNTIYF. Filled out from reference TRBV11-2 and TRBJ1-3, the complete variable domain reads EAGVAQSPRYKIIEKRQSVAFWCNPISGHATLYWYQQILGQGPKLLIQFQNNGVVDDSQLPKDRFSAERLKGVDSTLKIQPAKLEDSAVYLCASSPRGQLSSGNTIYFGEGSWLTVV.

V and J are TRBV19 and TRBJ1-3; D is unresolved. The CDR3 is made up of 15 amino acids. The germline gives CDR1 LNHDA, CDR2 SQIVND (reference sequence). Trimming left V 3 bases short and J 2 bases short, with 11 bases between. CDR3 amino acids: CASSIAESAGNTIYF. In DNA form, the CDR3 reads TGTGCCAGTAGTATTGCAGAATCCGCTGGAAACACCATATATTTT.

This chain uses TRBV5-4 with TRBJ2-1; D gene unclear. This CDR3 contains 12 residues. The V gene's germline CDR1 is SGHNT and CDR2 YYREEE (reference sequence). V lost 1 base, J lost 7 bases, and 6 bases lay in between. The CDR3 region is CASSLNRNEQFF. Here the CDR3 DNA reads TGTGCCAGCAGCTTGAACAGAAATGAGCAGTTCTTC.

CDR3 coding DNA: TGTGCCAGCAGCCTAGTGGGGGACACTGAAGCTTTCTTT. It specifies CASSLVGDTEAFF. The V call is TRBV3-1 (or the pseudogene TRBV3-2), the J call TRBJ1-1; D is perhaps TRBD1 (5 bases). The V and J ends lost 4 bases and 3 bases respectively, with 9 bases between them. The CDR3 contains 13 residues. Germline V gives CDR1 LGHDT, CDR2 YNNKEL (reference sequence).

V and J are TRBV9 and TRBJ2-2; D remains unclear. CDR1 is SGDLS and CDR2 is YYNGEE in the germline V gene. The CDR3 loop spans 15 amino acids. V dropped 3 bases and J dropped 1 base, with 10 bases sitting between them. In DNA form, the CDR3 reads TGTGCCAGCAGCGACGACGGCCTGAACACCGGGGAGCTGTTTTTT. Protein product: CASSDDGLNTGELFF.

The V gene is TRBV9, the J gene TRBJ2-1, with 11 bases that match TRBD1. The J segment lost 6 bases and the V segment lost 3 bases, leaving 11 bases of the junction unmatched. Per germline, CDR1 SGDLS and CDR2 YYNGEE. This CDR3 spans 17 amino acids. As DNA, the CDR3 is TGTGCCAGCAGCGCCCTACCTCCCGGGACAGGGGGCAATGAGCAGTTCTTC. As protein: CASSALPPGTGGNEQFF. Full variable domain (missing parts from reference TRBV9 and TRBJ2-1): DSGVTQTPKHLITATGQRVTLRCSPRSGDLSVYWYQQSLDQGLQFLIQYYNGEERAKGNILERFSAQQFPDLHSELNLSSLELGDSALYFCASSALPPGTGGNEQFFGPGTRLTVL.

The J gene is TRBJ1-1, the V gene TRBV24-1; 10 bases match TRBD1. Germline V lookup: CDR1 KGHDR, CDR2 SFDVKD. The CDR3 totals 14 residues. V was clipped by 7 bases and J by 5 bases; unmatched bases: 6. In DNA form, the CDR3 reads TGTGCCACCAGACCGGGACAGGGGAGAACTGAAGCTTTCTTT. It translates to CATRPGQGRTEAFF.

V is TRBV24-1 and J is TRBJ2-2; possibly TRBD1 for D (5 bases). The CDR3 sequence is 17 residues long. The germline gives CDR1 KGHDR, CDR2 SFDVKD. The V end was cut by 4 bases, the J end by 3 bases, with 17 bases between. The CDR3 is CATSDNRGYGDTGELFF. CDR3 bases: TGTGCCACCAGTGACAATAGGGGTTACGGCGACACCGGGGAGCTGTTTTTT.

This sequence joins TRBV30 and TRBJ1-2; no definite D call. Germline lookup yields CDR1 GTSNPN and CDR2 SVGIG (reference sequence). The CDR3 runs 11 residues. Deletions cut 2 bases from V and 8 bases from J, with 9 bases between. CDR3 in DNA: TGTGCCTGGAGTCCTATGGAGGGCTACACCTTC. Its translation: CAWSPMEGYTF. Complete variable domain (other parts from reference TRBV30 and TRBJ1-2): SQTIHQWPATLVQPVGSPLSLECTVEGTSNPNLYWYRQAAGRGLQLLFYSVGIGQISSEVPQNLSASRPQDRQFILSSKKLLLSDSGFYLCAWSPMEGYTFGSGTRLTVV.